This T cell receptor (beta chain) comes out of a study of cytomegalovirus exposure and HLA in healthy donors. The CDR3 runs to 14 residues. CDR1 and CDR2 (germline): SGHRS, YFSETQ. PCR primers comprised 60 Vbeta and 13 Jbeta primers. The assay was immunoSEQ multiplex PCR, and TCRdb's table has in-frame clones only and misses some. The sample contains around 150,000 clones, 85% of which appear only once. The sequence came from a young man in good health and CMV-seropositive. The chain employs TRBV5-1 and TRBJ2-5; 7 bases fit TRBD2. The J call may be wrong; the DNA end is better matched by TRBJ2-7. The sequenced sample consisted of PBMCs. CDR3 nucleotide sequence: TGCGCCAGCAGCTTGCGCGGGGGTACCTACGAGCAGTACTTC. Translation: CASSLRGGTYEQYF.